The T cell receptor beta chain described here comes from a study of cytomegalovirus exposure and HLA in healthy donors. CDR1 is SGDLS, CDR2 YYNGEE, per germline. The CDR3 covers 16 residues. V dropped 4 bases and J dropped 0 bases, with 14 bases sitting between them. Study-level findings and limits: Reported results showed that the classifier diagnosed cytomegalovirus status with high specificity and sensitivity. The authors later found TCR association rates varying by HLA locus, with DRB1 most and HLA-C fewest. What a later analysis showed was that several of the most significant clusters appeared linked to common viral pathogens.

A word on this clone: The antigen remains undetermined.

This PCR relied on a set of 60 Vbeta primers and 13 Jbeta primers. Only in-frame clones appear in the TCRdb table, and some are missing; sequencing was by immunoSEQ multiplex PCR. Counted here are under 200,000 clones, around 75% occurring once; the ten biggest clones make up about 2.3%. This sequence was found in a female donor in good health and CMV-seronegative. The gene calls are TRBV9 and TRBJ1-5; D perhaps matches TRBD1 (6 bases). The sample consisted of PBMCs. The CDR3 sequence is CASSPRPDSSNQPQHF. The CDR3 DNA reads as TGTGCCAGCAGCCCCCGCCCGGACAGTAGCAATCAGCCCCAGCATTTT.